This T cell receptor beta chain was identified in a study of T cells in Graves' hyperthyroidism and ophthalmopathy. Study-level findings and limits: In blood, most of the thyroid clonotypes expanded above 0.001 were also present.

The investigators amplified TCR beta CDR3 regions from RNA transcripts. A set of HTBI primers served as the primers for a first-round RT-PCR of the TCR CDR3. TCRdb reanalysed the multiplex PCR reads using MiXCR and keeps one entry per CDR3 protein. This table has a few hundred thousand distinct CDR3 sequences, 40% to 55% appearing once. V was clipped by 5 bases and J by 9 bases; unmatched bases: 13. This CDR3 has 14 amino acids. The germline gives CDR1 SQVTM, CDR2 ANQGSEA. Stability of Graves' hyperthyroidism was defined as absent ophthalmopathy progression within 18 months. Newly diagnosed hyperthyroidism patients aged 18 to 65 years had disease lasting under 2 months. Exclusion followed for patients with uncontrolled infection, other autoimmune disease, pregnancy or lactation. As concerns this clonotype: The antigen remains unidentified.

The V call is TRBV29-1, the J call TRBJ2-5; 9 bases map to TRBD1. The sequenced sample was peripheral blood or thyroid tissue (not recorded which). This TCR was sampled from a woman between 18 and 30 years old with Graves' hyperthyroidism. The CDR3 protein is CSVTTGGGGQPQYF. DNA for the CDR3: TGCAGCGTTACCACAGGGGGCGGCGGTCAGCCCCAGTACTTC. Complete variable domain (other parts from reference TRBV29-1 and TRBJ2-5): SAVISQKPSRDICQRGTSLTIQCQVDSQVTMMFWYRQQPGQSLTLIATANQGSEATYESGFVIDKFPISRPNLTFSTLTVSNMSPEDSSIYLCSVTTGGGGQPQYFGPGTRLLVL.